This note documents a single T cell receptor beta chain sequence. The source of the sample is a study of blood T cell repertoires in COVID-19. Study-level background: Samples taken during acute and convalescent COVID-19 were collected in the United States, Italy and Spain.

TCRdb keeps only in-frame clones here, not all; method: immunoSEQ multiplex PCR. The sample lists 100,000 to 150,000 clones, 88% seen once, with about 1.5% in the top ten. The sample taken for sequencing was peripheral blood. This sequence was found in a human donor in a cohort sampled during active COVID-19.

CDR3 amino acids: CASSPGLAGSYEQYF. For the CDR3, the DNA is TGTGCCAGCAGCCCCGGCCTAGCGGGCTCCTACGAGCAGTACTTC. The rearrangement joins TRBV7-6 to TRBJ2-7; TRBD2 matches 8 bases. Germline V gene lookup returns CDR1 SGHVS and CDR2 FNYEAQ. CDR3 length: 15 residues. Trimming at V came to 5 bases and at J to 0 bases, leaving 6 bases not matched to a gene.